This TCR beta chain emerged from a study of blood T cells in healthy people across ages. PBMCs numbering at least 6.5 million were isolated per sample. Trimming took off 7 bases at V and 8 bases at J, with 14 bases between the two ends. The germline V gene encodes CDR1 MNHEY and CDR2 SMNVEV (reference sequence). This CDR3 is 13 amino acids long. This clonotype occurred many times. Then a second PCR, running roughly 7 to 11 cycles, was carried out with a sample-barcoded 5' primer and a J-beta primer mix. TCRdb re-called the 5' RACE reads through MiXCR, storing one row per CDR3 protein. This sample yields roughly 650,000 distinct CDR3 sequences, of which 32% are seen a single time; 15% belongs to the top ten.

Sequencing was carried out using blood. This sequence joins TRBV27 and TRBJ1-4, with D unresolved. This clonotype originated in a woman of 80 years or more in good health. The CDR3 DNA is TGTGCCAGCACTCGCCGGCCCGGGGAAAAACTGTTTTTT. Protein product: CASTRRPGEKLFF.